The 25 T cell receptor beta chains presented below share a single source sample, sequenced in a study of T-cell memory formation after mild COVID-19 (dated by TCRdb to about 2021). The library was obtained by 5' RACE. Sequencing took place on an Illumina NovaSeq 6000. In TCRdb, the public reads were trimmed at Q25 with fastp and aligned with MiXCR, with productive beta chains retained. Each CDR3 protein gets just one entry, which takes the most common genes and DNA from the rows behind it. Present in this sample are around 100,000 distinct CDR3 sequences, 8.5% to 14% of which were seen just once. The ten top clones hold about 40% of the sample. Sample: PBMCs or a T cell subset sorted from them (not recorded which). Source of these receptors: a man between 18 and 29 years old who had mild COVID-19 (a few samples of this study predate the infection). The sample titles of this study are shuffled in the database, so cell type and time point are left out; the donor was told from shared clones.

The V and J genes are TRBV11-3 and TRBJ2-4; maybe TRBD2 (5 bases). Trimming removed 1 base from V and 6 bases from J, with 10 bases in between. Germline assignment: CDR1 SGHNT and CDR2 YENEEA. This CDR3 is 14 amino acids long. The CDR3 bases are TGTGCCAGCAGCTTAGGTCGGGGAGTAAACATTCAGTACTTC. As protein: CASSLGRGVNIQYF.

In its sample, this clonotype was seen a few times. The chain combines TRBV4-3 with TRBJ2-3; D possibly corresponds to TRBD1 (6 bases). The ends were cut back, 4 bases at V and 6 bases at J, with 20 bases in the middle. CDR3 length: 16 residues. The germline CDR1 and CDR2 sequences are LGHNA and YSLEER. This CDR3 reads CASSLGVQGQRDTQYF. CDR3 nucleotide sequence: TGCGCCAGCAGCCTAGGTGTCCAGGGACAAAGGGATACGCAGTATTTT.

The J gene is TRBJ2-3, the V gene TRBV14; 12 bases match TRBD2. Looked up from germline, CDR1 is SGHDN and CDR2 is FVKESK. With V trimmed by 3 bases and J by 2 bases, 9 bases remained unmatched. The CDR3 totals 18 residues. The CDR3 spells CASSQRPGLAGTTDTQYF. DNA for the CDR3: TGTGCCAGCAGCCAGCGCCCCGGACTAGCGGGGACCACAGATACGCAGTATTTT.

The rearrangement joins TRBV4-1 to TRBJ2-7, with D perhaps matching TRBD2 (5 bases). The CDR3 is made up of 15 amino acids. The germline V gene encodes CDR1 MGHRA and CDR2 YSYEKL. The V end was cut by 1 base, the J end by 1 base, with 11 bases between. CDR3 sequence: CASSQGKRGSYEQYF. Here the CDR3 DNA reads TGCGCCAGCAGCCAAGGGAAACGAGGGTCCTACGAGCAGTACTTC.

This clonotype came up a few times. This chain uses TRBV7-8 with TRBJ2-3, with TRBD2 identical over 7 bases. The trim removed 5 bases at V and 0 bases at J, leaving 5 bases unmatched. Germline V CDR1 and CDR2: SGHVS, FQNEAQ. The CDR3 covers 15 residues. CDR3 protein: CASSLLAGSTDTQYF. The CDR3 bases are TGTGCCAGCAGCCTGTTAGCGGGTAGCACAGATACGCAGTATTTT.

J is TRBJ2-2 and V is TRBV12-3 or TRBV12-4; D is perhaps TRBD2 (7 bases). The length of the CDR3 is 17 residues. The V gene lost 2 bases and the J gene lost 4 bases, with 17 bases spanning the gap. CDR3 DNA: TGTGCCAGCAGTTTATACCCCCCGGGGGGCGGCACCGGGGAGCTGTTTTTT. It yields the protein CASSLYPPGGGTGELFF.

V gene TRBV4-1 combines with J gene TRBJ2-3; 11 positions agree with TRBD2. From germline, CDR1 is MGHRA and CDR2 YSYEKL. V lost 4 bases to trimming and J lost 0 bases; unmatched junction nucleotides: 12. The CDR3 spans 19 residues. CDR3 amino acids: CASSPVPLAGGSSTDTQYF. The DNA of the CDR3 is TGCGCCAGCAGCCCCGTTCCCCTAGCGGGGGGATCTAGCACAGATACGCAGTATTTT.

This clonotype was detected only a few times. This chain links TRBV7-8 with TRBJ1-1; D is perhaps TRBD1 (6 bases). The CDR3 runs to 14 residues. Trimming cost V 3 bases and J 8 bases, with 16 bases left between them. From germline, CDR1 is SGHVS and CDR2 FQNEAQ. CDR3 protein: CASSFLTRGGEAFF. The CDR3 DNA is TGTGCCAGCAGCTTCCTAACGAGAGGGGGAGAAGCTTTCTTT.

The rearrangement uses TRBV7-9 and TRBJ2-3, with a possible D match to TRBD2 (6 bases). CDR1 is SEHNR, CDR2 FQNEAQ, per germline (reference sequence). Trimming left V 1 base short and J 3 bases short, with 14 bases between. CDR3 length: 16 amino acids. CDR3 nucleotides: TGTGCCAGCAGCTTAGTGGCTAGCGTGGTGACAGATACGCAGTATTTT. This gives the protein CASSLVASVVTDTQYF.

This chain links TRBV4-1 with TRBJ2-3, with D possibly matching TRBD1 (6 bases). Germline V CDR1 and CDR2: MGHRA, YSYEKL. V gave up 3 bases and J gave up 6 bases, with 16 bases separating them. The CDR3 is made up of 15 amino acids. This CDR3 reads CASSHSQGLGDTQYF. In DNA, the CDR3 is TGCGCCAGCAGCCATTCCCAGGGGCTTGGGGATACGCAGTATTTT.

This clonotype turned up a few times. The chain employs TRBV28 and TRBJ1-2; D is uncertain. CDR3 length: 13 amino acids. Germline V CDR1 and CDR2: MDHEN, SYDVKM. V lost 3 bases and J lost 6, with 11 bases in between. The CDR3 protein is CASSLFGVDGYTF. The DNA of the CDR3 is TGTGCCAGCAGTTTGTTCGGGGTGGATGGCTACACCTTC.

The rearrangement links TRBV12-3 or TRBV12-4 to TRBJ1-1; no firm D call. The V gene lost 3 bases and the J gene lost 1 base, with 9 bases spanning the gap. CDR3 size: 14 residues. For the CDR3, the DNA is TGTGCCAGCAGTTTCCCTGGGTCGAACACTGAAGCTTTCTTT. This gives the protein CASSFPGSNTEAFF.

The chain uses TRBV20-1 and TRBJ2-7; no definite D call. Trimming removed 1 base from V and 0 bases from J, with 4 bases in between. CDR1 DFQATT and CDR2 SNEGSKA come from the germline V gene (reference sequence). The length of the CDR3 is 12 residues. The CDR3 region is CSARVSSYEQYF. CDR3 in DNA: TGCAGTGCTAGAGTCAGCTCCTACGAGCAGTACTTC.

This clonotype showed up just a few times. The V gene is TRBV7-9, the J gene TRBJ2-3; 7 nucleotides agree with TRBD2. Per germline, CDR1 SEHNR and CDR2 FQNEAQ (reference sequence). V trimming: 4 bases; J trimming: 11 bases; junction bases outside the gene matches: 6. The CDR3 loop spans 12 amino acids. The CDR3 sequence is CASSSGLAEQYF. The CDR3 DNA sequence: TGTGCCAGCAGCTCAGGGCTAGCGGAGCAGTATTTT.

This clonotype was found a few times. This chain connects TRBV11-2 to TRBJ1-1; D is unresolved. This CDR3 region has 12 residues. Trimming cost V 4 bases and J 4 bases, with 7 bases left between them. Per the germline V gene, CDR1 is SGHAT and CDR2 is FQNNGV. CDR3 in amino acids: CASSSFSTEAFF. The CDR3, as DNA: TGTGCCAGCAGCTCCTTTTCCACTGAAGCTTTCTTT.

This clonotype was observed many times. The chain recombines TRBV27 with TRBJ2-3, with 11 bases lining up with TRBD2. CDR3 length: 14 amino acids. Trimming removed 5 bases from V and 8 bases from J; junction bases left unmatched: 6. The germline V gene has CDR1 MNHEY and CDR2 SMNVEV (reference sequence). CDR3 amino acids: CASSPLAGGRTQYF. The CDR3, as DNA: TGTGCCAGCAGTCCCTTAGCGGGGGGGCGTACGCAGTATTTT.

J is TRBJ1-5 and V is TRBV10-2; D is ambiguous. There are 17 residues in the CDR3. V was clipped by 5 bases and J by 1 base, with 18 bases between them. Looked up from germline, CDR1 is WSHSY and CDR2 is SAAADI. The CDR3: CASSFTFAPRSNQPQHF. In DNA form, the CDR3 reads TGCGCCAGCAGTTTTACCTTCGCTCCGAGGAGCAATCAGCCCCAGCATTTT.

The gene calls are TRBV25-1 and TRBJ2-1; no clear D gene. The germline V gene encodes CDR1 MGHDK and CDR2 SYGVNS. This CDR3 has 16 residues. Trimming cost V 0 bases and J 0 bases, with 9 bases left between them. CDR3 in DNA: TGTGCCAGCAGTGAATATCTAGGAAGCTCCTACAATGAGCAGTTCTTC. Translation gives CASSEYLGSSYNEQFF.

This clonotype was observed a handful of times. The V gene is TRBV27, the J gene TRBJ2-7, with D unclear. CDR3 length: 14 residues. CDR1 and CDR2 (germline): MNHEY, SMNVEV (reference sequence). V was shortened by 5 bases and J by 1 base, with 12 bases between the two germline ends. The CDR3 protein is CASSGYGLSYEQYF. CDR3 sequence (DNA): TGTGCCAGCAGTGGATACGGGTTGTCCTACGAGCAGTACTTC.

This clonotype was observed many times. This chain uses TRBV7-2 with TRBJ2-3; 9 nucleotides line up with TRBD2. V shed 2 bases, J shed 4 bases, and the junction held 4 bases outside the gene matches. This CDR3 spans 15 amino acids. Germline CDR1 SGHTA, CDR2 FQGNSA. The CDR3, as DNA: TGTGCCAGCAGCTTACTCGCGGGGGGGCCAGATACGCAGTATTTT. It specifies CASSLLAGGPDTQYF.

There are a few counts of this clonotype. The chain recombines TRBV6-6 with TRBJ2-5; D is ambiguous. This CDR3 spans 14 amino acids. The germline CDR1 and CDR2 sequences are MNHNY and SVGAGI (reference sequence). V dropped 5 bases and J dropped 5 bases, with 15 bases sitting between them. The CDR3 nucleotides read TGTGCCAGCAGTCCCACTAAGGCAGTGGAGACCCAGTACTTC. It translates to CASSPTKAVETQYF.

This clonotype was counted at least ten times. The chain links TRBV6-2 or TRBV6-3 to TRBJ2-4, with D unclear. Germline CDR1 and CDR2: MNHEY and SVGEGT. This CDR3 contains 12 residues. V shed 2 bases and J shed 7 bases, with 6 bases lying between them. The CDR3 loop is CASSYGANIQYF. The CDR3 bases are TGTGCCAGCAGTTACGGAGCGAACATTCAGTACTTC.

The chain combines TRBV11-2 with TRBJ1-1; 7 positions match TRBD1. CDR1 and CDR2 from the germline V gene are SGHAT and FQNNGV. The CDR3 extends over 16 amino acids. Trimming took 1 base from V and 5 from J; bases not matched to a gene: 10. For the CDR3, the DNA is TGTGCCAGCAGCTTAGGGACCTGGGGACAGCTTACTGAAGCTTTCTTT. It yields the protein CASSLGTWGQLTEAFF.

This clonotype has a handful of counts. The chain carries TRBV4-1 and TRBJ1-5, with D tentatively TRBD1 (5 bases). Deletions cut 1 base from V and 3 bases from J, with 7 bases between. Germline-derived CDR1 and CDR2 are MGHRA and YSYEKL. The CDR3 is made up of 14 amino acids. This CDR3 reads CASSQVGTNQPQHF. The DNA of the CDR3 is TGCGCCAGCAGCCAAGTAGGGACCAATCAGCCCCAGCATTTT.

This clonotype was detected ten times or more. The gene calls are TRBV7-8 and TRBJ2-3; a possible D gene is TRBD1 (6 bases). The CDR3 covers 17 residues. Between the trimmed V and J ends, which lost 4 bases and 7 bases, there was a span of 24 bases. CDR1 and CDR2 (germline): SGHVS, FQNEAQ. CDR3 DNA: TGTGCCAGCAGCTCTTTCTGGGACACCATGGAAGAGAATACGCAGTATTTT. This encodes CASSSFWDTMEENTQYF.